Here is one T cell receptor beta chain with its context. The record originates from a study of CD8 T cells in Susac syndrome. Reverse transcription of about 0.5 to 1 ug RNA used random hexamers. Multiplex PCR with immunoSEQ amplified the TCR beta CDR3 across 54 Vbeta and 13 Jbeta. TCRdb redid the calling of the immunoSEQ multiplex PCR reads with MiXCR, one entry per CDR3 protein. The data contain around 81,000 distinct CDR3 sequences, about 94% of them singletons. The CDR3 runs 13 residues. V lost 6 bases, J lost 8 bases, and 9 bases stayed unmatched. Germline V CDR1 and CDR2: MNHEY, SVGAGI. The TCR sequence derives from a human donor with Susac syndrome. The chain has TRBV6-5 and TRBJ1-2; TRBD1 matches 7 bases. Sequencing was done on a sample of CD8+ T cells from PBMCs. CDR3 DNA sequence: TGTGCCAGCAGCGACAGGGCCGGAGACGGCTACACCTTC. Its protein product is CASSDRAGDGYTF.